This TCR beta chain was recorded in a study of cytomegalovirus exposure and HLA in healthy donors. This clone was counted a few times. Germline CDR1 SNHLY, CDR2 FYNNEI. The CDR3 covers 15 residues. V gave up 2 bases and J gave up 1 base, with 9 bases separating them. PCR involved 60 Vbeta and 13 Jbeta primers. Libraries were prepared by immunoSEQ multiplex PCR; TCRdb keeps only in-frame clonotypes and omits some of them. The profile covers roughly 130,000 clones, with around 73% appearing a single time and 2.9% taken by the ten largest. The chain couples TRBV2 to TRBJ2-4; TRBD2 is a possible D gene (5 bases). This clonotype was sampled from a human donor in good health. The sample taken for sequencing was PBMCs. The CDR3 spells CASSESGVAKNIQYF. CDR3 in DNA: TGTGCCAGCAGTGAATCCGGGGTGGCCAAAAACATTCAGTACTTC.